These 17 T cell receptor beta chains share one sample of origin, sequenced in a study of T cell changes during pregnancy in multiple sclerosis. Data came from immunoSEQ multiplex PCR; TCRdb stores just in-frame clones and leaves some out. The table includes 55,000 to 80,000 clones, approximately 93% detected once. The material was CD8+ T cells from peripheral blood mononuclear cells, obtained in the second trimester of pregnancy. The receptors come from a female donor with multiple sclerosis, enrolled in a pregnancy study.

V is TRBV5-4 and J is TRBJ2-7; no clear D. Germline V gene lookup returns CDR1 SGHNT and CDR2 YYREEE (reference sequence). This CDR3 spans 13 amino acids. Trimming left V 0 bases short and J 0 bases short, with 4 bases between. The CDR3: CASSLGASYEQYF. For the CDR3, the DNA is TGTGCCAGCAGCTTGGGCGCCTCCTACGAGCAGTACTTC.

The chain couples TRBV27 to TRBJ2-2, with TRBD2 matching 12 bases. The CDR3 has 16 amino acids. V was pared by 6 bases and J by 1 base, with 3 bases of the junction left unmatched. Per germline, CDR1 MNHEY and CDR2 SMNVEV (reference sequence). CDR3 DNA sequence: TGTGCCAGCAGGCCGGGACTAGCGGGGAACACCGGGGAGCTGTTTTTT. Its translation: CASRPGLAGNTGELFF.

The chain joins TRBV5-3 to TRBJ2-3; maybe TRBD2 (6 bases). TRBV5-3 is annotated as an ORF whose role is uncertain. The CDR3 is made up of 15 amino acids. V shed 1 base and J shed 6 bases, with 15 bases lying between them. CDR3 sequence: CARSLREDPRDTQYF. The CDR3 DNA sequence: TGTGCCAGAAGCTTGAGGGAGGACCCCAGGGATACGCAGTATTTT.

The chain has TRBV19 and TRBJ2-5, with D possibly TRBD2 on 6 matching bases. The germline gives CDR1 LNHDA, CDR2 SQIVND (reference sequence). The CDR3 has 17 residues. The V gene lost 4 bases and the J gene lost 1 base, with 19 bases spanning the gap. This CDR3 reads CASSSPDYRRTQETQYF. The CDR3 nucleotides are TGTGCCAGTAGTAGTCCGGACTACCGAAGAACCCAAGAGACCCAGTACTTC.

The rearrangement uses TRBV4-1 and TRBJ2-2; 11 bases map to TRBD2. CDR1 and CDR2 from the germline V gene are MGHRA and YSYEKL. J lost 6 bases, V lost 8 bases, and 11 bases had no gene match. This CDR3 spans 16 amino acids. The CDR3 reads CASGSSSGRLAGELFF. The CDR3 coding sequence is TGCGCCAGCGGTTCGTCTAGCGGGAGGCTGGCCGGGGAGCTGTTTTTT.

The chain has TRBV7-9 and TRBJ2-1, with 13 nucleotides matching TRBD2. V trimming: 5 bases; J trimming: 5 bases; junction bases outside the gene matches: 3. The CDR3 loop spans 15 amino acids. In germline, CDR1 is SEHNR, CDR2 FQNEAQ (reference sequence). The CDR3 nucleotides are TGTGCCAGCAGCGGACTAGCGGGAGAGGACAATGAGCAGTTCTTC. Translating it yields CASSGLAGEDNEQFF.

V is TRBV27 and J is TRBJ2-5, with D perhaps matching TRBD1 (6 bases). V lost 6 bases and J 5 bases, leaving 13 bases between the germline ends. Germline V gene lookup returns CDR1 MNHEY and CDR2 SMNVEV (reference sequence). The CDR3 runs to 13 residues. For the CDR3, the DNA is TGTGCCAGCAGACCCCGGGACACCGAGACCCAGTACTTC. This codes for CASRPRDTETQYF.

The chain recombines TRBV9 with TRBJ2-7; D gene uncertain. The CDR3 has 13 amino acids. The V gene lost 3 bases and the J gene lost 4 bases, with 11 bases spanning the gap. Germline V lookup: CDR1 SGDLS, CDR2 YYNGEE. The CDR3 nucleotides read TGTGCCAGCAGCGACGGCGGAATATACGAGCAGTACTTC. Residues: CASSDGGIYEQYF.

The chain's CDR3 is CASSPRDLGSYEQYF. CDR3 bases: TGTGCCAGCAGCCCCCGGGACTTAGGGTCCTACGAGCAGTACTTC. V is TRBV11-2 and J is TRBJ2-7; a weak D match, TRBD2 (6 bases). CDR1 SGHAT and CDR2 FQNNGV come from the germline V gene. The CDR3 spans 15 residues. V was cut by 5 bases and J by 1 base, with 15 bases left in between.

The chain combines TRBV19 with TRBJ2-7; TRBD2 matches at 9 bases. The CDR3 has 15 residues. CDR1 and CDR2 (germline): LNHDA, SQIVND (reference sequence). After removal of 3 bases from V and 7 bases from J, the junction contained 10 bases not matched to a gene. The DNA of the CDR3 is TGTGCCAGTAGTATTTGGGCTAGCGGGAAAGATGAGCAGTACTTC. Amino acids: CASSIWASGKDEQYF.

This clone came up once. This sequence joins TRBV5-5 and TRBJ2-3; D gene unclear. Trimming removed 0 bases at V and 1 base at J, with 6 bases between. The CDR3 contains 14 residues. CDR1 and CDR2 (germline): SGHKS, YYEKEE (reference sequence). The CDR3 coding sequence is TGTGCCAGCAGCTTGGACAGTCGCACAGATACGCAGTATTTT. It encodes CASSLDSRTDTQYF. Full variable domain (remainder filled in from reference TRBV5-5 and TRBJ2-3): DAGVTQSPTHLIKTRGQQVTLRCSPISGHKSVSWYQQVLGQGPQFIFQYYEKEERGRGNFPDRFSARQFPNYSSELNVNALLLGDSALYLCASSLDSRTDTQYFGPGTRLTVL.

The chain employs TRBV27 and TRBJ2-3; maybe TRBD1 (5 bases). The CDR3 is made up of 14 amino acids. The V gene lost 6 bases and the J gene lost 2 bases, with 12 bases spanning the gap. Germline V gives CDR1 MNHEY, CDR2 SMNVEV (reference sequence). CDR3 in amino acids: CASRISGYTDTQYF. CDR3 coding DNA: TGTGCCAGCAGGATATCAGGGTACACAGATACGCAGTATTTT.

This chain links TRBV10-3 with TRBJ1-1; 8 positions match TRBD1. The V gene end was trimmed by 8 bases and the J gene end by 3 bases; junction bases not matched to a gene: 8. The CDR3 extends over 14 amino acids. Germline CDR1 and CDR2: ENHRY and SYGVKD. CDR3 protein: CAIVGQDRDTEAFF. DNA for the CDR3: TGTGCCATCGTGGGACAGGATAGGGACACTGAAGCTTTCTTT.

V and J are TRBV28 and TRBJ1-2; 7 bases fit TRBD1. CDR1 and CDR2 (germline): MDHEN, SYDVKM. With 4 bases clipped from V and 5 bases from J, the junction kept 4 bases outside the gene matches. This CDR3 region has 13 residues. In nucleotides, the CDR3 is TGTGCCAGCAGTTCGACAGGGCGGTATGGCTACACCTTC. It yields the protein CASSSTGRYGYTF.

CDR3 protein: CASTVRFAQARNNQPQHF. The DNA for the CDR3 is TGTGCCAGTACCGTAAGGTTCGCTCAGGCAAGGAACAATCAGCCCCAGCATTTT. The chain uses TRBV19 and TRBJ1-5, with unresolved D. The CDR3 extends over 18 amino acids. V shed 7 bases and J shed 3 bases, with 25 bases lying between them. Germline lookup yields CDR1 LNHDA and CDR2 SQIVND (reference sequence).

The chain joins TRBV11-2 to TRBJ2-2, with a tentative D call TRBD2 (6 bases). V lost 3 bases to trimming and J lost 7 bases, with 9 bases between them. CDR3 length: 13 residues. From germline, CDR1 is SGHAT and CDR2 FQNNGV. CDR3 nucleotide sequence: TGTGCCAGCAGCTTCGGGAGTCACGGGGAGCTGTTTTTT. Its protein product is CASSFGSHGELFF.

The rearrangement uses TRBV5-8 and TRBJ2-2; 8 bases line up with TRBD1. Losses at the gene ends were 5 bases for V and 5 bases for J; bases not matched to a gene: 8. Germline CDR1 is SGHTS and CDR2 is YDEGEE. The CDR3 contains 15 residues. The CDR3 sequence: CASSAGTGATGELFF. CDR3 DNA: TGTGCCAGCAGTGCCGGGACAGGAGCGACCGGGGAGCTGTTTTTT.